The 30 T cell receptor beta chains in this list originate from one sample, sequenced in a study of blood T cell repertoires in COVID-19. Generated by immunoSEQ multiplex PCR, the TCRdb table keeps only in-frame clones and is missing some. This table holds under 130,000 clones, 84% found once. Sequencing was performed on peripheral blood. The origin of the receptors is a human donor in a cohort sampled during active COVID-19.

The chain carries TRBV7-2 and TRBJ2-7; D is unclear. Per the germline V gene, CDR1 is SGHTA and CDR2 is FQGNSA. This CDR3 comprises 16 residues. V was trimmed by 5 bases and J by 0 bases, leaving 17 bases between them. CDR3 in DNA: TGTGCCAGCAGCCCCGACCCCCTAAGGAGCTCCTACGAGCAGTACTTC. Protein sequence: CASSPDPLRSSYEQYF.

The chain joins TRBV6-6 to TRBJ1-5; no definite D call. The CDR3 consists of 14 residues. Trimming left V 7 bases short and J 4 bases short, with 14 bases between. From germline, CDR1 is MNHNY and CDR2 SVGAGI (reference sequence). The CDR3 DNA reads as TGTGCCAGCAACACAGTCGCCGGTAATCAGCCCCAGCATTTT. Its protein is CASNTVAGNQPQHF.

The chain links TRBV11-2 to TRBJ1-2; no firm D call. V gave up 1 base and J gave up 7 bases, with 7 bases separating them. Germline V gene sequence: CDR1 SGHAT, CDR2 FQNNGV. This CDR3 is built from 12 residues. CDR3: CASSLGSSGYTF. The CDR3 DNA sequence: TGTGCCAGCAGCTTAGGGAGTTCTGGCTACACCTTC.

The rearrangement uses TRBV9 and TRBJ2-7; TRBD2 agrees at 11 bases. The CDR3 loop spans 13 amino acids. Trimming at V came to 4 bases and at J to 5 bases, leaving 2 bases not matched to a gene. Germline loops: CDR1 SGDLS, CDR2 YYNGEE. CDR3 loop: CASSLGLADEQYF. DNA of the CDR3: TGTGCCAGCAGCCTGGGACTAGCGGACGAGCAGTACTTC. The full variable domain, with the rest looked up from reference TRBV9 and TRBJ2-7, is DSGVTQTPKHLITATGQRVTLRCSPRSGDLSVYWYQQSLDQGLQFLIQYYNGEERAKGNILERFSAQQFPDLHSELNLSSLELGDSALYFCASSLGLADEQYFGPGTRLTVT.

This clone was observed a few times. V usage is TRBV7-2 and J usage is TRBJ2-7; 8 nucleotides line up with TRBD2. Germline assignment: CDR1 SGHTA and CDR2 FQGNSA. CDR3 length equals 14 residues. V lost 3 bases, J lost 2 bases, and 3 bases stayed unmatched. The CDR3 is CASSFSGGPYEQYF. CDR3 coding DNA: TGTGCCAGCAGCTTCTCGGGGGGGCCCTACGAGCAGTACTTC.

CDR3: CASSPRTGSTEAFF. CDR3 in DNA: TGTGCCAGCAGTCCCCGGACAGGGAGCACTGAAGCTTTCTTT. The chain couples TRBV6-5 to TRBJ1-1; 8 bases fit TRBD1. V was clipped by 5 bases and J by 4 bases; unmatched bases: 6. Germline V gene data show CDR1 as MNHEY and CDR2 as SVGAGI. The CDR3 consists of 14 residues.

The rearrangement joins TRBV2 to TRBJ2-1, with TRBD2 identical over 9 bases. The germline gives CDR1 SNHLY, CDR2 FYNNEI. The CDR3 covers 14 residues. Losses at the gene ends were 7 bases for V and 2 bases for J; bases not matched to a gene: 3. The CDR3 sequence: CASTGGGAYNEQFF. The CDR3 DNA is TGTGCCAGCACGGGCGGGGGGGCCTACAATGAGCAGTTCTTC. The variable domain in full, completed from reference TRBV2 and TRBJ2-1, reads EPEVTQTPSHQVTQMGQEVILRCVPISNHLYFYWYRQILGQKVEFLVSFYNNEISEKSEIFDDQFSVERPDGSNFTLKIRSTKLEDSAMYFCASTGGGAYNEQFFGPGTRLTVL.

The chain employs TRBV2 and TRBJ2-3; perhaps TRBD2 as D (6 bases). V gave up 7 bases and J gave up 6 bases, with 17 bases separating them. The CDR3 sequence is 14 residues long. Germline CDR1 reads SNHLY; CDR2 reads FYNNEI. The CDR3, as DNA: TGTGCCAGCACCCTGGGGACTGGGGGGGATACGCAGTATTTT. It is translated as CASTLGTGGDTQYF.

CDR3 in amino acids: CASSYPGAPYEQYF. The CDR3 bases are TGTGCCAGCAGTTACCCTGGGGCCCCCTACGAGCAGTACTTC. The chain is built from TRBV6-5 and TRBJ2-7; a weak D match, TRBD1 (5 bases). V shed 2 bases and J shed 2 bases, with 10 bases lying between them. The CDR3 has 14 amino acids. Germline assignment: CDR1 MNHEY and CDR2 SVGAGI.

The genes are TRBV18 and TRBJ2-3; D may be TRBD2 (5 bases). V dropped 1 base and J dropped 4 bases, with 9 bases sitting between them. Germline V gene lookup returns CDR1 KGHSH and CDR2 LQKENI. The CDR3 has 14 amino acids. The CDR3 nucleotides are TGTGCCAGCTCACCACTCGGGGTGGCAGATACGCAGTATTTT. It translates to CASSPLGVADTQYF.

The chain employs TRBV15 and TRBJ1-6; weak D call: TRBD1 (5 bases). Germline CDR1 LNHNV, CDR2 YYDKDF (reference sequence). The CDR3 consists of 15 residues. V dropped 5 bases and J dropped 7 bases, with 15 bases sitting between them. The CDR3 here is CATSGRQRQNSPLHF. For the CDR3, the DNA is TGTGCCACCAGCGGCCGACAGAGACAAAATTCACCCCTCCACTTT.

This clone has a handful of counts. The gene calls are TRBV19 and TRBJ2-2; D remains ambiguous. This CDR3 contains 11 residues. Trimming shortened V by 6 bases and J by 7 bases, and 6 bases separated the two germline ends. CDR1 LNHDA and CDR2 SQIVND come from the germline V gene (reference sequence). The DNA for the CDR3 is TGTGCCAGTAGGTTCGGCGGGGAGCTGTTTTTT. Amino acid sequence: CASRFGGELFF.

The rearrangement links TRBV7-6 to TRBJ2-1; 12 positions agree with TRBD2. With V trimmed by 4 bases and J by 7 bases, 14 bases remained unmatched. From germline, CDR1 is SGHVS and CDR2 FNYEAQ. The CDR3 length is 18 residues. CDR3 loop: CASSSRPASGGARNEQFF. CDR3 nucleotide sequence: TGTGCCAGCAGCTCCCGACCCGCTAGCGGGGGGGCCAGGAATGAGCAGTTCTTC.

The genes are TRBV13 and TRBJ1-4; 10 nucleotides line up with TRBD1. With V trimmed by 5 bases and J by 8 bases, 5 bases remained unmatched. The V gene's germline CDR1 is PRHDT and CDR2 FYEKMQ (reference sequence). The CDR3 has 14 residues. CDR3 residues: CASSQGQGKEKLFF. The DNA of the CDR3 is TGTGCCAGCAGCCAGGGACAGGGGAAGGAAAAACTGTTTTTT.

The chain uses TRBV12-3 or TRBV12-4 and TRBJ1-3, with D maybe TRBD1 (5 bases). The CDR3 contains 12 residues. The germline V and J ends were trimmed by 5 bases and 8 bases, with 10 bases remaining between them. The CDR3 spells CASSPWGDTIYF. As DNA, the CDR3 is TGTGCCAGCAGTCCTTGGGGGGACACCATATATTTT.

The rearrangement joins TRBV5-1 to TRBJ1-1; D is undetermined. The V gene's germline CDR1 is SGHRS and CDR2 YFSETQ. The length of the CDR3 is 15 residues. Deletions cut 2 bases from V and 3 bases from J, with 14 bases between. In nucleotides, the CDR3 is TGCGCCAGCAGCTTAACCCCCCGGGGAGACACTGAAGCTTTCTTT. Its translation is CASSLTPRGDTEAFF.

The CDR3, as DNA: TGCAGTGCTAGTCCCTCCTGGACTAGCGGTTCATACGAGCAGTACTTC. It specifies CSASPSWTSGSYEQYF. The gene calls are TRBV20-1 and TRBJ2-7; TRBD2 matches at 10 bases. J gave up 4 bases and V 3 bases, and 12 bases lay outside the gene matches. The CDR3 consists of 16 residues. Germline V lookup: CDR1 DFQATT, CDR2 SNEGSKA (reference sequence).

The chain uses TRBV11-2 and TRBJ2-1; perhaps TRBD2 as D (5 bases). V was shortened by 4 bases and J by 6 bases, with 19 bases between the two germline ends. CDR1 is SGHAT, CDR2 FQNNGV, per germline. The CDR3 totals 16 residues. CDR3 DNA: TGTGCCAGCAGCTCTCCAGGAGGTGAGTGGGGCAATGAGCAGTTCTTC. Translated, it gives CASSSPGGEWGNEQFF.

The chain couples TRBV5-5 to TRBJ1-2; TRBD1 matches 9 bases. V shed 2 bases, J shed 6 bases, and the junction held 8 bases outside the gene matches. From germline, CDR1 is SGHKS and CDR2 YYEKEE (reference sequence). This CDR3 is built from 15 residues. In DNA, the CDR3 is TGTGCCAGCAGCTTCCGGGACAGGGAGGCGAATGGCTACACCTTC. Protein sequence: CASSFRDREANGYTF. The whole variable domain, filled in from reference TRBV5-5 and TRBJ1-2, reads DAGVTQSPTHLIKTRGQQVTLRCSPISGHKSVSWYQQVLGQGPQFIFQYYEKEERGRGNFPDRFSARQFPNYSSELNVNALLLGDSALYLCASSFRDREANGYTFGSGTRLTVV.

The rearrangement links TRBV7-9 to TRBJ1-1; the match to TRBD1 covers 7 bases. The CDR3 consists of 14 residues. Per germline, CDR1 SEHNR and CDR2 FQNEAQ (reference sequence). V gave up 1 base and J gave up 7 bases; unmatched junction bases: 6. The CDR3 is CASSLGGQAREAFF. CDR3 coding DNA: TGTGCCAGCAGCTTAGGAGGACAGGCGCGTGAAGCTTTCTTT.

The rearrangement links TRBV5-8 to TRBJ1-3, with D perhaps TRBD1 (5 bases). The CDR3 length is 15 residues. V lost 0 bases and J 9 bases, leaving 16 bases between the germline ends. CDR1 SGHTS and CDR2 YDEGEE come from the germline V gene. CDR3 sequence: CASSLEVAPGGTIYF. CDR3 nucleotides: TGTGCCAGCAGCTTGGAGGTGGCCCCGGGGGGCACCATATATTTT.

This chain's CDR3 is CAWSGRGVSGEQYF. CDR3 nucleotide sequence: TGTGCCTGGAGCGGGAGGGGAGTGTCGGGCGAGCAGTACTTC. V and J are TRBV30 and TRBJ2-7; 8 positions agree with TRBD2. Trimming cost V 3 bases and J 6 bases; bases outside gene matches: 10. CDR1 GTSNPN and CDR2 SVGIG come from the germline V gene (reference sequence). This CDR3 is built from 14 residues.

The chain uses TRBV18 and TRBJ1-1; D is possibly TRBD1 (5 bases). V was trimmed by 2 bases and J by 3 bases, leaving 10 bases between them. This CDR3 spans 14 amino acids. CDR1 is KGHSH and CDR2 is LQKENI in the germline V gene. CDR3 nucleotide sequence: TGTGCCAGCTCACCAGCCCGACAGTACACTGAAGCTTTCTTT. This encodes CASSPARQYTEAFF.

This clone was recorded a few times. The chain uses TRBV3-1 (or the pseudogene TRBV3-2) and TRBJ1-1; no clear D gene. The V gene's germline CDR1 is LGHDT and CDR2 YNNKEL (reference sequence). The ends were cut back, 4 bases at V and 1 base at J, with 10 bases in the middle. The CDR3 spans 14 residues. The chain's CDR3 is CASSLSVQNTEAFF. CDR3 coding DNA: TGTGCCAGCAGCCTCTCGGTGCAGAACACTGAAGCTTTCTTT.

The gene calls are TRBV19 and TRBJ1-4; 9 bases line up with TRBD1. Germline V CDR1 and CDR2: LNHDA, SQIVND (reference sequence). V gave up 10 bases and J gave up 8 bases; unmatched junction bases: 11. This CDR3 has 14 amino acids. The CDR3 nucleotides read TGTGCCACCCTAAACAGGGGGCATTCGGAAAAACTGTTTTTT. Protein sequence: CATLNRGHSEKLFF. Variable domain in full (rest from reference TRBV19 and TRBJ1-4): DGGITQSPKYLFRKEGQNVTLSCEQNLNHDAMYWYRQDPGQGLRLIYYSQIVNDFQKGDIAEGYSVSREKKESFPLTVTSAQKNPTAFYLCATLNRGHSEKLFFGSGTQLSVL.

The chain couples TRBV2 to TRBJ2-5; weak D call: TRBD2 (5 bases). This CDR3 has 15 residues. The V and J ends lost 2 bases and 2 bases respectively, with 12 bases between them. The V gene's germline CDR1 is SNHLY and CDR2 FYNNEI. For the CDR3, the DNA is TGTGCCAGCAGTGAAAGCCGGGGTGAGCAAGAGACCCAGTACTTC. This gives the protein CASSESRGEQETQYF.

This chain connects TRBV27 to TRBJ1-1; perhaps TRBD1 as D (5 bases). The CDR3 length is 13 residues. The V and J ends lost 3 bases and 5 bases respectively, with 10 bases between them. Germline V gene lookup returns CDR1 MNHEY and CDR2 SMNVEV (reference sequence). CDR3 amino acids: CASSFWGRTEAFF. The CDR3 region has the DNA TGTGCCAGCAGTTTTTGGGGGAGGACTGAAGCTTTCTTT.

The chain uses TRBV6-2 or TRBV6-3 and TRBJ2-3; TRBD2 might be the D (5 bases). Deletions cut 0 bases from V and 8 bases from J, with 12 bases between. The germline V gene encodes CDR1 MNHEY and CDR2 SVGEGT. This CDR3 contains 14 residues. This CDR3 reads CASSYSTTGGTQYF. CDR3 sequence (DNA): TGTGCCAGCAGTTACTCGACCACTGGAGGTACGCAGTATTTT.

The genes are TRBV6-4 and TRBJ1-1; 7 bases map to TRBD1. The ends lost 6 bases at V and 1 base at J; junction bases unmatched: 5. The CDR3 sequence is 14 residues long. CDR1 is MRHNA, CDR2 SNTAGT, per germline. The chain's CDR3 is CASSTGTANTEAFF. CDR3 in DNA: TGTGCCAGCAGCACCGGGACAGCGAACACTGAAGCTTTCTTT.

The chain employs TRBV29-1 and TRBJ1-3; no firm D call. This CDR3 contains 12 residues. The V and J ends lost 6 bases and 4 bases respectively, with 10 bases between them. Per the germline V gene, CDR1 is SQVTM and CDR2 is ANQGSEA. The CDR3 spells CSVSPVGNTIYF. CDR3 DNA: TGCAGCGTATCACCGGTCGGAAACACCATATATTTT.